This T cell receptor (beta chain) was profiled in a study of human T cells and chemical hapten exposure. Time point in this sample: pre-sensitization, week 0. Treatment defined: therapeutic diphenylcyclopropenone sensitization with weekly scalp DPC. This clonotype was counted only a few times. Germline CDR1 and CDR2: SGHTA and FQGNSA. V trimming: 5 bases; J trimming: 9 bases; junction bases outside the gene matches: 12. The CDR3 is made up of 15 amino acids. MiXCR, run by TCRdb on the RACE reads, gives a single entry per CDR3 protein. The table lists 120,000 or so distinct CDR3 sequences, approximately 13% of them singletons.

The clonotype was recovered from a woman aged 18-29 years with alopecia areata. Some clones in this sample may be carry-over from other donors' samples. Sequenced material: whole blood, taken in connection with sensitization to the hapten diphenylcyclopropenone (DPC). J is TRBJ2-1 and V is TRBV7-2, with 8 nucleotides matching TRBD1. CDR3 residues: CASSPRMQGALEQFF. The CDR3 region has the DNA TGTGCCAGCAGCCCCCGCATGCAGGGGGCACTTGAGCAGTTCTTC.